This T cell receptor (beta chain) was identified in a study of CD8 T cells in ankylosing spondylitis. Germline V gives CDR1 SGDLS, CDR2 YYNGEE. Trimming took 0 bases from V and 3 from J; bases not matched to a gene: 9. The CDR3 has 17 amino acids. In TCRdb, the 5' RACE reads were re-called with MiXCR into one record per CDR3 protein. The repertoire has under 300,000 distinct CDR3 sequences, about 10% of them found once; the top ten carry around 7%. The sequence derives from a male donor with ankylosing spondylitis or in good health (not recorded which). The sequenced sample consisted of blood, either unsorted or a sorted T cell fraction (not recorded which). The V call is TRBV9, the J call TRBJ2-5; TRBD1 matches at 9 bases. This CDR3 is CASSVGDRASDEETQYF. DNA for the CDR3: TGTGCCAGCAGCGTAGGGGACAGGGCTTCCGATGAAGAGACCCAGTACTTC.